The 17 T cell receptor beta chains below were found in one sample sequenced in a study of graft-versus-host responses after intestinal transplantation. No antigen is known for these receptors. The data were produced by immunoSEQ multiplex PCR, yet TCRdb's version contains in-frame clones alone and is incomplete. This sample has about 85,000 clones; over 80% occur once, and the top ten carry about a sixth. The specimen was unstimulated CD8+ T cells sorted from spleen or lymph node cells, collected before intestinal transplant. These receptors all stem from a human donor who received an intestinal transplant.

The CDR3: CASTNLLGQGASNEQFF. Here the CDR3 DNA reads TGTGCCAGCACTAATCTCCTAGGACAGGGCGCCTCCAATGAGCAGTTCTTC. The chain is built from TRBV28 and TRBJ2-1; the match to TRBD1 covers 8 bases. The CDR3 is 17 amino acids. Trimming removed 7 bases from V and 6 bases from J; junction bases left unmatched: 17. Germline lookup yields CDR1 MDHEN and CDR2 SYDVKM.

V gene TRBV5-4 combines with J gene TRBJ2-7; 8 bases line up with TRBD1. J gave up 3 bases and V 6 bases, and 11 bases lay outside the gene matches. CDR1 and CDR2 from the germline V gene are SGHNT and YYREEE (reference sequence). This CDR3 comprises 15 residues. The CDR3 loop is CASTGGGQGFYEQYF. In nucleotides, the CDR3 is TGTGCCAGCACCGGAGGTGGACAGGGATTCTACGAGCAGTACTTC. Full variable domain (remainder filled in from reference TRBV5-4 and TRBJ2-7): ETGVTQSPTHLIKTRGQQVTLRCSSQSGHNTVSWYQQALGQGPQFIFQYYREEENGRGNFPPRFSGLQFPNYSSELNVNALELDDSALYLCASTGGGQGFYEQYFGPGTRLTVT.

The chain recombines TRBV10-3 with TRBJ2-7; TRBD2 might be the D (5 bases). The CDR3 spans 14 residues. Per the germline V gene, CDR1 is ENHRY and CDR2 is SYGVKD. Trimming removed 2 bases from V and 1 base from J, with 9 bases in between. CDR3 in DNA: TGTGCCATCAGTGAGCCGACTACTTCCTACGAGCAGTACTTC. Protein sequence: CAISEPTTSYEQYF.

This clone was counted between two and nine times. The rearrangement joins TRBV7-9 to TRBJ2-5; 16 bases match TRBD2. CDR1 is SEHNR, CDR2 FQNEAQ, per germline (reference sequence). This CDR3 spans 17 amino acids. J gave up 5 bases and V 5 bases, and 8 bases lay outside the gene matches. The CDR3 reads CASSPPGLAGGQETQYF. For the CDR3, the DNA is TGTGCCAGCAGCCCACCGGGACTAGCGGGGGGGCAGGAGACCCAGTACTTC.

This clone was observed a few times. The V call is TRBV29-1, the J call TRBJ2-7; 7 nucleotides line up with TRBD1. The CDR3 is 12 amino acids. Losses at the gene ends were 6 bases for V and 4 bases for J; bases not matched to a gene: 6. Germline V gene sequence: CDR1 SQVTM, CDR2 ANQGSEA. The CDR3 loop is CSVEGQPYEQYF. CDR3 DNA: TGCAGCGTAGAGGGACAGCCATACGAGCAGTACTTC.

This clone was detected a few times. The chain couples TRBV5-8 to TRBJ2-7; D remains ambiguous. The CDR3 runs to 12 residues. The germline V gene has CDR1 SGHTS and CDR2 YDEGEE. V was pared by 4 bases and J by 0 bases, with 5 bases between. In DNA form, the CDR3 reads TGTGCCAGCAGCCTGAGCTCCTACGAGCAGTACTTC. This sequence encodes CASSLSSYEQYF.

The CDR3 protein is CASSLAQLGAFF. The CDR3 bases are TGTGCCAGCAGCTTAGCGCAGCTAGGAGCTTTCTTT. The chain uses TRBV7-9 and TRBJ1-1; D unresolved. Between the trimmed V and J ends, which lost 0 bases and 10 bases, there was a span of 9 bases. The CDR3 length is 12 residues. Looked up from germline, CDR1 is SEHNR and CDR2 is FQNEAQ (reference sequence).

This chain joins TRBV14 and TRBJ1-5, with 8 bases identical to TRBD1. V lost 3 bases and J lost 4; bases outside the gene matches: 17. Germline values: CDR1 SGHDN, CDR2 FVKESK. This CDR3 spans 19 amino acids. The CDR3 nucleotides read TGTGCCAGCAGCCATGGGAGGGGTCAGGGGGCGGTGGGGAATCAGCCCCAGCATTTT. Translating gives CASSHGRGQGAVGNQPQHF.

V and J are TRBV16 and TRBJ1-4; D is unclear. The CDR3 has 13 residues. Germline CDR1 and CDR2: KGHSY and FQNENV. The ends were cut back, 6 bases at V and 4 bases at J, with 9 bases in the middle. CDR3 in amino acids: CASRFGDNEKLFF. The CDR3 region has the DNA TGTGCCAGCAGATTCGGAGATAATGAAAAACTGTTTTTT.

This chain uses TRBV29-1 with TRBJ1-1, with D uncertain. Germline values: CDR1 SQVTM, CDR2 ANQGSEA. This CDR3 comprises 14 residues. V was clipped by 3 bases and J by 0 bases, with 11 bases between them. CDR3 amino acids: CSVDTRTVNTEAFF. The CDR3 DNA follows: TGCAGCGTTGACACCCGGACCGTGAACACTGAAGCTTTCTTT. Supplemented by reference TRBV29-1 and TRBJ1-1, the full variable domain reads SAVISQKPSRDICQRGTSLTIQCQVDSQVTMMFWYRQQPGQSLTLIATANQGSEATYESGFVIDKFPISRPNLTFSTLTVSNMSPEDSSIYLCSVDTRTVNTEAFFGQGTRLTVV.

V gene TRBV30 combines with J gene TRBJ2-5; tentatively, D is TRBD2 (6 bases). Looked up from germline, CDR1 is GTSNPN and CDR2 is SVGIG (reference sequence). This CDR3 has 13 residues. V was cut by 2 bases and J by 2 bases, with 9 bases left in between. CDR3 DNA: TGTGCCTGGAGTAGGGACTCGCAAGAGACCCAGTACTTC. The encoded protein is CAWSRDSQETQYF. The variable domain in full, with the rest retrieved from reference TRBV30 and TRBJ2-5, is SQTIHQWPATLVQPVGSPLSLECTVEGTSNPNLYWYRQAAGRGLQLLFYSVGIGQISSEVPQNLSASRPQDRQFILSSKKLLLSDSGFYLCAWSRDSQETQYFGPGTRLLVL.

The chain links TRBV5-6 to TRBJ2-7, with D possibly being TRBD1 (7 bases). This CDR3 has 14 amino acids. Trimming left V 5 bases short and J 1 base short, with 13 bases between. In germline, CDR1 is SGHDT, CDR2 YYEEEE. CDR3 amino acids: CASSEEGASYEQYF. The CDR3, as DNA: TGTGCCAGCAGTGAGGAGGGGGCATCCTACGAGCAGTACTTC.

The chain couples TRBV5-1 to TRBJ1-1; D uncertain. Germline-derived CDR1 and CDR2 are SGHRS and YFSETQ. The V and J ends lost 3 bases and 3 bases respectively, with 18 bases between them. The CDR3 totals 16 residues. Written as DNA, the CDR3 is TGCGCCAGCAGCTCCTCACCCCTAGGGTTTGACACTGAAGCTTTCTTT. It encodes CASSSSPLGFDTEAFF.

This clone was observed a few times. This sequence joins TRBV4-1 and TRBJ2-7, with D perhaps given as TRBD1 or TRBD2 (6 bases each). The germline gives CDR1 MGHRA, CDR2 YSYEKL. The V gene lost 4 bases and the J gene lost 0 bases, with 19 bases spanning the gap. The CDR3 contains 17 residues. CDR3: CASSLGRGGAYSYEQYF. The DNA for the CDR3 is TGCGCCAGCAGCCTCGGGAGAGGGGGAGCCTACTCCTACGAGCAGTACTTC.

The chain carries TRBV5-8 and TRBJ2-7; D might be TRBD2 (6 bases). The germline CDR1 and CDR2 sequences are SGHTS and YDEGEE. The CDR3 spans 15 residues. With 2 bases removed from V and 1 base from J, the gap between germline ends came to 13 bases. CDR3: CASSFWGDSSYEQYF. CDR3 nucleotide sequence: TGTGCCAGCAGCTTCTGGGGGGACTCTTCCTACGAGCAGTACTTC.

The chain uses TRBV7-9 and TRBJ1-1; D ambiguous. Deletions cut 8 bases from V and 3 bases from J, with 16 bases between. Germline CDR1 is SEHNR and CDR2 is FQNEAQ (reference sequence). The CDR3 loop spans 14 amino acids. The CDR3 DNA reads TGTGCCAGCTCTTTCGCCCTCTCGGACACTGAAGCTTTCTTT. Residues: CASSFALSDTEAFF.

On this clone: The germline gene is not matched at one end of the junction; a read error may be the cause. The J gene is TRBJ1-2, the V gene TRBV7-4; D is possibly TRBD1 (6 bases). In germline, CDR1 is SGHVT, CDR2 SQSDAQ. The CDR3 sequence is 12 residues long. The CDR3 bases are TGTGCCCGCAGATCGACAGGCTATGGCTACACCTTC. Translating gives CARRSTGYGYTF.